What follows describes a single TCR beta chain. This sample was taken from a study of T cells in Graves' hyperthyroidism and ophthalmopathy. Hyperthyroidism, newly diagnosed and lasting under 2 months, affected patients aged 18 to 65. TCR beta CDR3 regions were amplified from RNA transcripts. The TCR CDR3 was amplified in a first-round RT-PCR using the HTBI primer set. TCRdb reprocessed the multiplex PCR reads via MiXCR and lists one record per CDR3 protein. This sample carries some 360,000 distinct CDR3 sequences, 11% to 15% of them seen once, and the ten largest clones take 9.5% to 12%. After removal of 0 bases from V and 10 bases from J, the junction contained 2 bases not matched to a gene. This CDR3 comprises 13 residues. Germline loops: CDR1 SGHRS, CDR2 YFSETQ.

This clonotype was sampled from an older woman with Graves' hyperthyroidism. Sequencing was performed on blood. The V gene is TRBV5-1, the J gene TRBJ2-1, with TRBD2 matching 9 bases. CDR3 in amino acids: CASSLALAGEQFF. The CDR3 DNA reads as TGCGCCAGCAGCTTGGCCCTAGCGGGGGAGCAGTTCTTC. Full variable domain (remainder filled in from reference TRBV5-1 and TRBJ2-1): KAGVTQTPRYLIKTRGQQVTLSCSPISGHRSVSWYQQTPGQGLQFLFEYFSETQRNKGNFPGRFSGRQFSNSRSEMNVSTLELGDSALYLCASSLALAGEQFFGPGTRLTVL.